These T cell receptor beta chains were read from a single sample in a study of blood T cell repertoires in COVID-19. Assay: immunoSEQ multiplex PCR; the TCRdb copy retains only in-frame clones and omits some. The sample lists hundreds of thousands of clones, approximately 86% occurring once. Material: peripheral blood. Receptors originate from a young man with active or convalescent COVID-19. The CDR3 runs from the conserved cysteine through the conserved F or W. The D gene is left open where the match is weak. Size values are once, few and many counts, or a class for expanded clones, and some rows have none.

NA	TRBJ2-7	TRBV6-2/TRBV6-3	TRBD2	CASSYTRTSGEFSYEQYF	TGTGCCAGCAGTTACACTCGAACTAGCGGGGAATTCTCCTACGAGCAGTACTTC
NA	TRBJ1-4	TRBV18	NA	CASSPRSTGTRNDNEKLFF	TGTGCCAGCTCACCACGATCAACCGGGACACGCAACGATAATGAAAAACTGTTTTTT
NA	TRBJ1-1	TRBV3-1/TRBV3-2	NA	CASTQGRNTEAFF	TGTGCCAGCACCCAGGGCCGGAACACTGAAGCTTTCTTT
NA	TRBJ2-1	TRBV19	NA	CASSIGSGFYNEQFF	TGTGCCAGTAGTATAGGAAGCGGCTTTTACAATGAGCAGTTCTTC
once	TRBJ2-7	TRBV10-3	NA	CAISESTAFYEQYF	TGTGCCATCAGTGAGTCGACAGCCTTCTACGAGCAGTACTTC
once	TRBJ2-3	TRBV1	NA	CTSSRRLAKSTDTQYF	TGCACCAGCAGCCGCAGACTAGCGAAGAGCACAGATACGCAGTATTTT
NA	TRBJ2-7	TRBV27	TRBD2	CASSLSGGGYEQYF	TGTGCCAGCAGTTTATCGGGCGGGGGGTACGAGCAGTACTTC
NA	TRBJ2-2	TRBV12-2	NA	CASRLAGTGRRTGELFF	TGTGCAAGTCGCTTAGCCGGGACAGGGAGAAGGACCGGGGAGCTGTTTTTT
once	TRBJ1-1	TRBV6-6	TRBD1	CASSPRDRGRGGTEAFF	TGTGCCAGCAGTCCTCGGGACAGGGGACGGGGCGGCACTGAAGCTTTCTTT
NA	TRBJ2-5	TRBV3-1/TRBV3-2	TRBD2	CASSQDKSGGPSGTQYF	TGTGCCAGCAGCCAAGATAAGAGCGGGGGCCCGTCAGGGACCCAGTACTTC
once	TRBJ2-7	TRBV24-1	NA	CATTGQASIYEQYF	TGTGCCACCACAGGGCAAGCTAGTATCTACGAGCAGTACTTC
NA	TRBJ2-3	TRBV9	NA	CASTWGQVRTDTQYF	TGTGCCAGCACCTGGGGGCAGGTTCGCACAGATACGCAGTATTTT
NA	TRBJ2-7	TRBV9	NA	CASSEEGGGAYEQYF	TGTGCCAGCAGCGAGGAAGGGGGAGGGGCCTACGAGCAGTACTTC
NA	TRBJ2-7	TRBV9	NA	CASKGTGHEQYF	TGTGCCAGCAAGGGAACAGGGCACGAGCAGTACTTC
NA	TRBJ1-3	TRBV7-9	TRBD1	CASSSSDRASSGNTIYF	TGTGCCAGCAGCTCTAGCGACAGGGCGTCCTCTGGAAACACCATATATTTT
NA	TRBJ1-2	TRBV7-8	NA	CASSLGEHYGYTF	TGTGCCAGCAGCTTAGGAGAGCACTATGGCTACACCTTC
NA	TRBJ2-3	TRBV20-1	NA	CSAPQDTQYF	TGCAGTGCCCCCCAGGATACGCAGTATTTT
NA	TRBJ1-2	TRBV7-6	NA	CASSLNGAGYTF	TGTGCCAGCAGCTTAAATGGGGCTGGCTACACCTTC
NA	TRBJ1-6	TRBV6-1	NA	CASSEQGPDSPLHF	TGTGCCAGCAGTGAACAGGGTCCAGATTCACCCCTCCACTTT
NA	TRBJ2-7	TRBV12-5	NA	CASATLTFAYEQYF	TGTGCTAGTGCCACGTTGACTTTCGCCTACGAGCAGTACTTC
NA	TRBJ1-3	TRBV10-3	NA	CAISASLSGNTIYF	TGTGCCATCAGTGCGAGCCTATCTGGAAACACCATATATTTT
NA	TRBJ2-5	TRBV5-1	TRBD1	CASSLGGQAIQETQYF	TGCGCCAGCAGCTTGGGTGGACAGGCCATCCAAGAGACCCAGTACTTC
NA	TRBJ2-1	TRBV13	TRBD2	CASSPRGDYNEQFF	TGTGCCAGCAGCCCCCGGGGGGACTACAATGAGCAGTTCTTC
NA	TRBJ2-5	TRBV5-1	TRBD1	CASRRDSQIQETQYF	TGCGCCAGCAGAAGGGACAGTCAGATACAAGAGACCCAGTACTTC
NA	TRBJ2-3	TRBV6-2/TRBV6-3	TRBD2	CASSFGGDTDTQYF	TGTGCCAGCAGTTTCGGGGGGGACACAGATACGCAGTATTTT
NA	TRBJ1-5	TRBV2	NA	CASSTHIQDYSNQPQHF	TGTGCCAGCAGTACACACATCCAAGATTATAGCAATCAGCCCCAGCATTTT
NA	TRBJ1-2	TRBV9	NA	CASSVGTGAGYTF	TGTGCCAGTAGCGTAGGCACAGGTGCTGGCTACACCTTC
NA	TRBJ1-2	TRBV5-1	TRBD1	CASSSNGQGLDGYTF	TGCGCCAGCAGCTCCAATGGACAGGGATTGGATGGCTACACCTTC
NA	TRBJ2-2	TRBV5-6	TRBD1	CASSIYRGTTGELFF	TGTGCCAGCAGTATTTACAGGGGGACAACCGGGGAGCTGTTTTTT
NA	TRBJ2-1	TRBV5-1	TRBD2	CASSPGTSGSHNEQFF	TGCGCCAGCAGCCCCGGGACTAGCGGGTCCCACAATGAGCAGTTCTTC